This T cell receptor (beta chain) came from a study of blood T cell repertoires in COVID-19. TCRdb's copy holds only in-frame clones and misses some; the assay was immunoSEQ multiplex PCR. The sample consists of 270,000 or so clones, approximately 81% of them appearing once. The clonotype was recovered from a woman aged 55-70 years with active or convalescent COVID-19. The source material was peripheral blood.

CDR3 region: CASSLMGPDNEQFF. The CDR3 DNA reads as TGTGCCAGCAGCTTAATGGGCCCGGACAATGAGCAGTTCTTC. The chain carries TRBV5-8 and TRBJ2-1; D not certain. CDR1 is SGHTS, CDR2 YDEGEE, per germline. Between the trimmed V and J ends, which lost 2 bases and 5 bases, there was a span of 11 bases. The CDR3 loop spans 14 amino acids.